This T cell receptor (beta chain) stems from a study of T-cell reconstitution after alpha-beta-depleted transplantation in children. V was shortened by 0 bases and J by 8 bases, with 14 bases between the two germline ends. The CDR3 covers 15 residues. The germline V gene has CDR1 ENHRY and CDR2 SYGVKD. Molecular barcoding with unique molecular identifiers was used for the TCRbeta library. One entry per CDR3 protein, called by TCRdb with MiXCR from the PCR reads. The sample has about 980,000 distinct CDR3 sequences, about 29% seen once. This clonotype was recorded a few times. This sample comprised PBMCs, mostly from graft donor cells, obtained 360 days after TCRalphabeta/CD19-depleted stem cell transplant. The sequence was obtained from a boy younger than two who had a stem cell transplant for SCID, so the T cells may come from the graft donor. The chain couples TRBV10-3 to TRBJ2-1; possibly TRBD1 for D (6 bases). The CDR3 DNA follows: TGTGCCATCAGTGAGTCACAGGGTTTTCGGGATGAGCAGTTCTTC. Translated, it gives CAISESQGFRDEQFF.